This is a list of T cell receptor beta chains from one sample in a study of cytomegalovirus exposure and HLA in healthy donors. Using immunoSEQ multiplex PCR, the repertoire was profiled, and TCRdb retains in-frame clones only, with some absent. This sample has roughly 200,000 clones, with about 80% found just once. Sequencing was done on a sample of PBMCs. The receptors derive from a woman between 18 and 30 years old in good health and CMV-seropositive. Each CDR3 is given with its conserved first and last residue. A D gene is named only where the DNA matches it firmly. The size of a clone is reported for some rows only, either as once, few or many, or as a class for expanded clones.

V,D,J,size,DNA,CDR3
TRBV5-5,NA,TRBJ2-7,NA,TGTGCCAGCAGCCCTCGTGGGGCATCCTACGAGCAGTACTTC,CASSPRGASYEQYF
TRBV19,TRBD1,TRBJ2-3,NA,TGTGCCAGTAGCAGGGGGCCAGATACGCAGTATTTT,CASSRGPDTQYF
TRBV27,TRBD1,TRBJ2-5,NA,TGTGCCAGCAGTGAACAGGGGGCGGAGGAGACCCAGTACTTC,CASSEQGAEETQYF
TRBV27,NA,TRBJ2-2,NA,TGTGCCAGCAGTTCCTCAACTGACGGGACCGGGGAGCTGTTTTTT,CASSSSTDGTGELFF
TRBV12-5,NA,TRBJ1-4,NA,TGTGCTAGTGGTTTGGTATCGGGGGGAAAACTGTTTTTT,CASGLVSGGKLFF
TRBV9,NA,TRBJ1-3,NA,TGTGCCAGCAGCGAGGCCGGGTCTGGAAACACCATATATTTT,CASSEAGSGNTIYF
TRBV4-3,NA,TRBJ1-6,NA,TGCGCCAGCAGCCAAGACTGGCTTTCACCCCTCCACTTT,CASSQDWLSPLHF
TRBV5-1,NA,TRBJ1-1,NA,TGCGCCAGCAGCAGTAACGACAAGGTGAACACTGAAGCTTTCTTT,CASSSNDKVNTEAFF
TRBV5-1,TRBD1,TRBJ1-2,NA,TGCGCCAGCAGTCCCGGGACAGGGGGCAACTATGGCTACACCTTC,CASSPGTGGNYGYTF
TRBV5-1,NA,TRBJ2-1,NA,TGCGCCAGCAGCGAGGACAGTCGCTCCTACAATGAGCAGTTCTTC,CASSEDSRSYNEQFF
TRBV7-9,TRBD1,TRBJ1-5,once,TGTGCCAGCAGCTTAGGGACAGGGGACCAGCCCCAGCATTTT,CASSLGTGDQPQHF
TRBV27,TRBD1,TRBJ1-1,NA,TGTGCCAGCAGTGATCAAAGGACAGGCGGTCTCCCTGAAGCTTTCTTT,CASSDQRTGGLPEAFF
TRBV10-3,TRBD1,TRBJ2-5,NA,TGTGCCATCAGGGCGACAGGGGCCGACGAGACCCAGTACTTC,CAIRATGADETQYF
TRBV5-4,NA,TRBJ2-1,NA,TGTGCCAGCAGCCCAGGAAGGGGGACCAAGCAGCTCAATGAGCAGTTCTTC,CASSPGRGTKQLNEQFF
TRBV19,NA,TRBJ2-2,NA,TGTGCCAGTAGTATCCGGGGAGTGCGGACCGGGGAGCTGTTTTTT,CASSIRGVRTGELFF
TRBV7-3,TRBD1,TRBJ2-1,NA,TGTGCCAGCAGCCGGGGACAGGGGAGCAATGAGCAGTTCTTC,CASSRGQGSNEQFF
TRBV2,NA,TRBJ1-6,few,TGTGCCAGCACCTTATTGGGAGATTCACCCCTCCACTTT,CASTLLGDSPLHF